This T cell receptor beta chain was sequenced for a study of vaccination and CD4 T cells after COVID-19. Study background: Two Hispanic individuals were among six male and four female convalescent patients. Samples were taken after vaccination, a median of roughly 72 days after dose two, with a range of 14 to 241.

Treatment: roughly ten-day PBMC culture with coronavirus spike peptide pools or control peptides (ViraFEST assay). The Oncomine TCR Beta short-read assay was applied to DNA of cultured CD4+ T cells. TCRdb reanalysed the PCR reads using MiXCR and keeps one entry per CDR3 protein. This sample yields roughly 15,000 distinct CDR3 sequences, of which approximately 48% are seen a single time; over 9.5% belongs to the top ten. Germline V gene data show CDR1 as SGHNT and CDR2 as YYREEE (reference sequence). Unmatched junction bases numbered 6, after V lost 4 bases and J lost 2 bases. The CDR3 has 15 residues. Details on this clonotype: As yet, its antigen is unknown.

General study findings and limits: The authors studied relatively few convalescent patients and analyzed no early post-infection timepoints. Spike mono-reactivity was shown by 304 of 307 vaccine-specific clones in convalescent patients.

This clonotype originated in a human donor who had recovered from COVID-19. Sequenced here: CD4+ T cells from blood, cultured in vitro, sampled before SARS-CoV-2 vaccination. The chain has TRBV5-4 and TRBJ1-1; TRBD1 matches 9 bases. CDR3 in DNA: TGTGCCAGCAGCACCCCCACAGGGGGCAACACTGAAGCTTTCTTT. It yields the protein CASSTPTGGNTEAFF.